What follows is one T cell receptor beta chain and its context. This clone was counted a single time. Its antigen is not yet known. The sample holds no much larger clone one base away, and base qualities are not on file. The CDR3 holds 13 amino acids from the cysteine to the phenylalanine. The CDR3 DNA has 39 bases and is translated from base 1. The germline V gene encodes CDR1 MDHEN and CDR2 SYDVKM. Trimming at the junction amounts to 8 bases on V and 5 bases on J, and the germline ends lie 13 bases apart. The data originate from a study of OX40 agonist ivuxolimab in advanced cancers. A note on the overall study: Ivuxolimab, which targeted the costimulatory receptor OX40 (CD134), was an agonistic, fully human IgG2 monoclonal antibody. Intravenous ivuxolimab was administered to patients every 2 weeks at six dose levels: 0.01, 0.1, 0.3, 1.5, 3 and 10 mg/kg. The purpose of peripheral TCRbeta sequencing was to test whether ivuxolimab changed TCR sequence diversity and led to clonal T-cell expansion. Of the roughly 52 dose-escalation patients, hepatocellular carcinoma was present in 19, melanoma in some 15, renal cell carcinoma in 9 and head and neck cancer in 9. The paper reports the monotherapy dose-escalation portion (N = 52 patients) of the phase I ivuxolimab trial. In the dose-escalation cohort, 82.7% of patients were male, and the mean age was around 60 years, with a range of 23 to 79. Partial responses occurred in three dose-escalation patients, of whom one had hepatocellular carcinoma and two had cutaneous melanoma. Patients were allowed to have had prior anti-PD-1, anti-PD-L1 or anti-CTLA-4 therapy, and more than 35% of the dose-escalation patients had been treated with checkpoint inhibitors.

Patients with autoimmune disease history or receiving systemic immunosuppression were excluded from the trial. Peripheral blood for TCR sequencing was drawn from every dose cohort at baseline, at cycle 4 day 1 and at cycle 7 day 1. The samples were taken from a phase I, first-in-human, multicenter, open-label dose-escalation trial of ivuxolimab. Adults with locally advanced or metastatic melanoma, renal cell, hepatocellular, or head and neck squamous cell carcinoma were enrolled in the trial. Before TCR sequencing, CD4+ and CD8+ T cells were separately sorted from peripheral blood. To sequence the TCRbeta CDR3 region, genomic DNA was isolated from the sorted cells. TCRbeta CDR3 regions were sequenced using the immunoSEQ Assay. The immuneACCESS repertoire file appears here via TCRdb, limited to in-frame rearrangements. These files lack a portion of the clones; in checked studies, under half of the deficit traces to unresolved V genes, and the cause of the others is not known. This sample lists around 26,000 clones; approximately 90% were detected once. Approximately 19% of the sample lies in the top ten.

The investigation overall reported the following: At doses of 0.1 to 3.0 mg/kg, clonal expansion of both CD4+ and CD8+ blood T cells was observed from baseline to week 6. In the 0.1-3.0 mg/kg groups, partial responders had among the lowest normalized peripheral clonal expansion, particularly in CD8+ T cells. Antigen specificity was not determined for the clonally expanded peripheral T cells. After ivuxolimab, more expanded clones were found on average in CD8+ T cells than in CD4+ T cells. Low levels of normalized T-cell clonal expansion were also seen in some patients who did not respond.

The rearrangement combines TRBV28 with TRBJ1-5; tentative D gene TRBD1, with 5 bases matching. The sequences come from CD4+ or CD8+ T cells sorted from blood, collected in a trial of the OX40 agonist ivuxolimab. The source of this sequence is an adult with an advanced solid tumor such as melanoma, head and neck, liver or kidney cancer. Here the CDR3 is given as CASFAQGDQPQHF. The nucleotides read TGTGCCAGCTTCGCCCAGGGTGATCAGCCCCAGCATTTT.